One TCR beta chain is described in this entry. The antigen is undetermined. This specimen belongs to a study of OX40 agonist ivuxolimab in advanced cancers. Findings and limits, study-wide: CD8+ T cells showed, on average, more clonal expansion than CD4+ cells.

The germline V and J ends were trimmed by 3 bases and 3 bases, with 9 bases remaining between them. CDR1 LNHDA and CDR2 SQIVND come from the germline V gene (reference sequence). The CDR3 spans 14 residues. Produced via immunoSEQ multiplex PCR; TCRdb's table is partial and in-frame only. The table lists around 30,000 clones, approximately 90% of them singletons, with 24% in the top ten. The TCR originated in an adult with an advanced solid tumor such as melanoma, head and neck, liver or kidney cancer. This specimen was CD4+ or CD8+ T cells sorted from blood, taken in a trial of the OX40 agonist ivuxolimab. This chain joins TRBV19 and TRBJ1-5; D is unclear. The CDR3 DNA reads TGTGCCAGTAGTATCAGGCGGATCAATCAGCCCCAGCATTTT. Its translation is CASSIRRINQPQHF.